One sample yielded the 13 T cell receptor beta chains listed below, sequenced in a study of response to subunit inactivated influenza vaccine. Using its own MiXCR run on the RT-PCR reads, TCRdb lists one record per CDR3 protein. The sample shows hundreds of thousands of distinct CDR3 sequences, 12% of them seen only once. The sample consisted of PBMCs from blood, taken on the day of vaccination. The receptors were sampled from a man aged 45-65 years who received an inactivated influenza vaccine.

This clonotype was observed many times. V and J are TRBV6-1 and TRBJ2-7; maybe TRBD2 (6 bases). Germline CDR1 is MNHNS and CDR2 is SASEGT. This CDR3 is built from 13 residues. V lost 5 bases and J 0 bases, leaving 8 bases between the germline ends. The CDR3, as DNA: TGTGCCAGCAGTCCGGGAGCCTCCTACGAGCAGTACTTC. This codes for CASSPGASYEQYF.

This clonotype has only a few counts. The chain has TRBV6-1 and TRBJ1-3; D is perhaps TRBD1 (5 bases). Germline V gene lookup returns CDR1 MNHNS and CDR2 SASEGT. The CDR3 extends over 14 amino acids. V dropped 11 bases and J dropped 0 bases, with 14 bases sitting between them. DNA for the CDR3: TGTGCCGGGAAGGAGGGGACCTCTGGAAACACCATATATTTT. This codes for CAGKEGTSGNTIYF.

This clonotype has a count of ten or more. Sequence at one end of the junction differs from germline and may be a read error. The chain joins TRBV18 to TRBJ1-1, with D tentatively TRBD1 (5 bases). The V gene's germline CDR1 is KGHSH and CDR2 LQKENI. CDR3 length: 14 amino acids. CDR3: CASSLRDRPVGPIF. The CDR3 nucleotides are TGTGCCAGCTCACTCCGGGACCGACCTGTGGGCCCCATCTTT.

The chain joins TRBV4-2 to TRBJ2-4; TRBD2 agrees at 10 bases. CDR1 and CDR2 from the germline V gene are LGHNA and YNFKEQ. This CDR3 has 16 amino acids. The junction had 5 bases not matched to a gene; V was cut back by 0 bases and J by 6 bases. For the CDR3, the DNA is TGTGCCAGCAGCCAAGATCGGCTAGCGGGGGTAAACATTCAGTACTTC. Its translation: CASSQDRLAGVNIQYF.

Notes on this clonotype: A junction boundary mismatches the germline segment, possibly from a read error. The chain carries TRBV6-2 or TRBV6-3 and TRBJ2-1; 14 bases align to TRBD2. CDR1 and CDR2 from the germline V gene are MNHEY and SVGEGT. The CDR3 consists of 17 residues. CDR3 amino acids: CARSRGLAGGHAHEQFF. In DNA form, the CDR3 reads TGTGCCCGCAGTAGAGGACTAGCGGGGGGCCATGCCCATGAGCAGTTCTTC.

This clonotype was observed at least ten times. This chain connects TRBV20-1 to TRBJ1-2; D is unclear. With 3 bases removed from V and 8 bases from J, the gap between germline ends came to 10 bases. Germline V CDR1 and CDR2: DFQATT, SNEGSKA (reference sequence). This CDR3 is built from 11 residues. The CDR3 DNA reads as TGCAGTGCTAGCATTAGGTCCGGCTACACCTTC. Translating it yields CSASIRSGYTF.

In this sample, this clonotype turned up a few times. The chain is built from TRBV20-1 and TRBJ2-7; D is undetermined. With 5 bases removed from V and 6 bases from J, the gap between germline ends came to 20 bases. Germline-derived CDR1 and CDR2 are DFQATT and SNEGSKA (reference sequence). This CDR3 comprises 14 residues. CDR3 amino acids: CSAGPWTPLPEQYF. The CDR3, as DNA: TGCAGTGCTGGACCCTGGACCCCTCTCCCCGAGCAGTACTTC.

This clonotype was detected a few times. The chain has TRBV6-2 or TRBV6-3 and TRBJ1-1; D not resolved. This CDR3 is 14 amino acids long. The germline V gene has CDR1 MNHEY and CDR2 SVGEGT. V was trimmed by 0 bases and J by 4 bases, leaving 9 bases between them. The CDR3 spells CASSYSAWGTEAFF. The CDR3 coding sequence is TGTGCCAGCAGTTACTCGGCTTGGGGCACTGAAGCTTTCTTT.

This chain uses TRBV7-2 with TRBJ2-2, with TRBD2 as a possible D gene (5 bases). CDR3 length: 15 amino acids. V was shortened by 1 base and J by 4 bases, with 10 bases between the two germline ends. Germline V CDR1 and CDR2: SGHTA, FQGNSA. The DNA of the CDR3 is TGTGCCAGCAGCTTAGTTAGTCGGGGCACCGGGGAGCTGTTTTTT. As protein: CASSLVSRGTGELFF.

The table lists this clonotype with a few counts. This chain joins TRBV12-3 or TRBV12-4 and TRBJ2-2, with D possibly being TRBD1 (6 bases). The CDR3 spans 15 residues. V lost 6 bases and J lost 0, with 11 bases in between. The CDR3, as DNA: TGTGCCAGCAGAGGGGGTCTTTCGAACACCGGGGAGCTGTTTTTT. It encodes CASRGGLSNTGELFF.

This chain joins TRBV20-1 and TRBJ2-4, with D maybe TRBD1 (5 bases). Germline V gives CDR1 DFQATT, CDR2 SNEGSKA (reference sequence). The CDR3 loop spans 11 amino acids. Trimming cost V 4 bases and J 6 bases, with 7 bases left between them. The CDR3 loop is CSATDRNIQYF. The CDR3 nucleotides read TGCAGTGCTACCGACAGAAACATTCAGTACTTC.

Ten or more counts support this clonotype. The chain joins TRBV12-3 or TRBV12-4 to TRBJ2-4; D is ambiguous. This CDR3 comprises 14 residues. V lost 3 bases to trimming and J lost 2 bases, with 8 bases between them. The CDR3, as DNA: TGTGCCAGCAGTTTCGGGTCAACCAAAAACATTCAGTACTTC. Residues: CASSFGSTKNIQYF.

The V gene is TRBV7-9, the J gene TRBJ2-3, with a possible D match to TRBD1 (5 bases). Germline CDR1 and CDR2: SEHNR and FQNEAQ (reference sequence). The CDR3 length is 13 residues. V lost 11 bases and J 2 bases, leaving 14 bases between the germline ends. This chain's CDR3 is CAAWQGNTDTQYF. The CDR3 region has the DNA TGTGCCGCATGGCAGGGCAACACAGATACGCAGTATTTT.